This is a list of T cell receptor beta chains from one sample in a study of identical twins. One entry per CDR3 protein results from TCRdb running MiXCR on the 5' RACE reads. The table lists over 200,000 distinct CDR3 sequences, roughly 9.4% of them singletons. The sequenced sample consisted of memory (CD45RO+) T cells sorted from blood. The source is a woman between 18 and 29 years old in good health. Each CDR3 is given with its conserved first and last residue. A D gene is named only where the DNA matches it firmly. Clone size is not always given. Where it is, it says once, few, many or a class for expanded clones.

v_gene: TRBV24-1; abundance: .; j_gene: TRBJ2-3; d_gene: TRBD2; CDR3nt: TGTGCCACCAGTGATCAGCGGGGCGGGGGGCCTACAAGGCAGTATTTT; CDR3aa: CATSDQRGGGPTRQYF
v_gene: TRBV5-1; abundance: .; j_gene: TRBJ1-2; d_gene: .; CDR3nt: TGCGCCAGCAGCTTTAGACAGAGAAACTATGGCTACACCTTC; CDR3aa: CASSFRQRNYGYTF
v_gene: TRBV7-9; abundance: .; j_gene: TRBJ2-1; d_gene: .; CDR3nt: TGTGCCAGCAGCTTATATCCATCACCGGGTGAGCAGTTCTTC; CDR3aa: CASSLYPSPGEQFF
v_gene: TRBV20-1; abundance: few; j_gene: TRBJ2-3; d_gene: .; CDR3nt: TGCAGTGCTCCCCTAGCTACAGATACGCAGTATTTT; CDR3aa: CSAPLATDTQYF
v_gene: TRBV12-3/TRBV12-4; abundance: .; j_gene: TRBJ2-1; d_gene: TRBD2; CDR3nt: TGTGCCAGCAGACTAGCGTTGAGCTCCTACAATGAGCAGTTCTTC; CDR3aa: CASRLALSSYNEQFF
v_gene: TRBV6-5; abundance: .; j_gene: TRBJ2-7; d_gene: .; CDR3nt: TGTGCCACCACCGCAAAGGGTGGCCAGTACTTC; CDR3aa: CATTAKGGQYF
v_gene: TRBV24-1; abundance: many; j_gene: TRBJ2-1; d_gene: TRBD2; CDR3nt: TGTGCCACCGGTGCTAGCGGCGAGCAGTTCTTC; CDR3aa: CATGASGEQFF
v_gene: TRBV18; abundance: few; j_gene: TRBJ2-5; d_gene: .; CDR3nt: TGTGCCAGCTCACCGGGACGTGGGGGGAAAGAGACCCAGTACTTC; CDR3aa: CASSPGRGGKETQYF
v_gene: TRBV2; abundance: few; j_gene: TRBJ1-5; d_gene: TRBD1; CDR3nt: TGTGCCAGCACGGGACAGGGGAATCAGCCCCAGCATTTT; CDR3aa: CASTGQGNQPQHF
v_gene: TRBV12-5; abundance: few; j_gene: TRBJ1-1; d_gene: TRBD1; CDR3nt: TGTGCTAGTGGTACAACAGGGGACACTGAAGCTTTCTTT; CDR3aa: CASGTTGDTEAFF
v_gene: TRBV20-1; abundance: few; j_gene: TRBJ2-5; d_gene: .; CDR3nt: TGCAGTGCTAGATCAGGGTACGACGGGGAGACCCAGTACTTC; CDR3aa: CSARSGYDGETQYF
v_gene: TRBV9; abundance: .; j_gene: TRBJ1-2; d_gene: TRBD1; CDR3nt: TGTGCCAGCAGCGTAGAGGAGAGGGGGCGTATAGATGGCTACACCTTC; CDR3aa: CASSVEERGRIDGYTF
v_gene: TRBV12-3/TRBV12-4; abundance: few; j_gene: TRBJ1-5; d_gene: TRBD1; CDR3nt: TGTGCCAGCAAAGGGGGCCTCGGGCCCAATCAGCCCCAGCATTTT; CDR3aa: CASKGGLGPNQPQHF
v_gene: TRBV5-6; abundance: few; j_gene: TRBJ2-1; d_gene: TRBD2; CDR3nt: TGTGCCAGCAGCTTGGATCGAGGCAGTCGGGGGGCCTACAATGAGCAGTTCTTC; CDR3aa: CASSLDRGSRGAYNEQFF
v_gene: TRBV20-1; abundance: many; j_gene: TRBJ2-2; d_gene: .; CDR3nt: TGCAGTGCTAGCCCCCCGAACACCGGGGAGCTGTTTTTT; CDR3aa: CSASPPNTGELFF
v_gene: TRBV11-2; abundance: many; j_gene: TRBJ2-1; d_gene: .; CDR3nt: TGTGCCAGCAGTCTAACCCTTATGCAGTTCTTC; CDR3aa: CASSLTLMQFF
v_gene: TRBV5-1; abundance: few; j_gene: TRBJ2-5; d_gene: TRBD1; CDR3nt: TGCGCCAGCAGCCGAAACAGGGGACCCCAAGAGACCCAGTACTTC; CDR3aa: CASSRNRGPQETQYF
v_gene: TRBV3-1; abundance: many; j_gene: TRBJ2-7; d_gene: TRBD2; CDR3nt: TGTGCCAGCAGCCAACGGGGGAGCGGGAGCGAGCAGTACTTC; CDR3aa: CASSQRGSGSEQYF
v_gene: TRBV20-1; abundance: .; j_gene: TRBJ1-1; d_gene: TRBD1; CDR3nt: TGCAGTGCTAGAGTTGGGACAGATAACACTGAAGCTTTCTTT; CDR3aa: CSARVGTDNTEAFF
v_gene: TRBV6-5; abundance: few; j_gene: TRBJ2-2; d_gene: TRBD2; CDR3nt: TGTGCCAGCAGTTATTTACTAGCGGGGAACACCGGGGAGCTGTTTTTT; CDR3aa: CASSYLLAGNTGELFF
v_gene: TRBV7-6; abundance: many; j_gene: TRBJ2-1; d_gene: .; CDR3nt: TGTGCCAGCAGCTCATATCTAGCGAGCTCCTACAATGAGCAGTTCTTC; CDR3aa: CASSSYLASSYNEQFF
v_gene: TRBV5-1; abundance: .; j_gene: TRBJ2-5; d_gene: .; CDR3nt: TGCGCCAGCAGCTGGGAAAGGGACGGGACCCAGTACTTC; CDR3aa: CASSWERDGTQYF
v_gene: TRBV7-3; abundance: many; j_gene: TRBJ2-3; d_gene: TRBD2; CDR3nt: TGTGCCAGCACATGGACGGGGGGTACAGATACGCAGTATTTT; CDR3aa: CASTWTGGTDTQYF
v_gene: TRBV7-2; abundance: few; j_gene: TRBJ1-2; d_gene: TRBD1; CDR3nt: TGTGCCAGCAGCGCGGGACAGGACTATGGCTACACCTTC; CDR3aa: CASSAGQDYGYTF
v_gene: TRBV7-2; abundance: few; j_gene: TRBJ2-2; d_gene: TRBD2; CDR3nt: TGTGCCAGCAGCTTGGGCGGGAGAGCGAACACCGGGGAGCTGTTTTTT; CDR3aa: CASSLGGRANTGELFF
v_gene: TRBV9; abundance: many; j_gene: TRBJ2-3; d_gene: TRBD2; CDR3nt: TGTGCCAGCAGCGTAGAAGGGACTAGCGGCACAGATACGCAGTATTTT; CDR3aa: CASSVEGTSGTDTQYF
v_gene: TRBV12-3/TRBV12-4; abundance: .; j_gene: TRBJ2-2; d_gene: TRBD1; CDR3nt: TGTGCCAGCAGATTGGACAGGGTTCCGTCCGGGGAGCTGTTTTTT; CDR3aa: CASRLDRVPSGELFF
v_gene: TRBV3-1; abundance: many; j_gene: TRBJ1-1; d_gene: .; CDR3nt: TGTGCCAGCAGCTATCAGGGGTACACTGAAGCTTTCTTT; CDR3aa: CASSYQGYTEAFF
v_gene: TRBV9; abundance: many; j_gene: TRBJ1-1; d_gene: .; CDR3nt: TGTGCCAGCAGCCCCCAGGCTCAGGGAGGGTCTGAAGCTTTCTTT; CDR3aa: CASSPQAQGGSEAFF
v_gene: TRBV5-1; abundance: .; j_gene: TRBJ2-7; d_gene: TRBD2; CDR3nt: TGCGCCAGCAGCCCCCTTGTTGGGAGGGCCGAGTCCTACGAGCAGTACTTC; CDR3aa: CASSPLVGRAESYEQYF
v_gene: TRBV25-1; abundance: few; j_gene: TRBJ2-7; d_gene: TRBD1; CDR3nt: TGTGCCAGCAGAAGGACAGGGTACGAGCAGTACTTC; CDR3aa: CASRRTGYEQYF
v_gene: TRBV30; abundance: few; j_gene: TRBJ1-1; d_gene: .; CDR3nt: TGTGCCTGGGATATTGGGACCGTTGAAGCTTTCTTT; CDR3aa: CAWDIGTVEAFF
v_gene: TRBV6-5; abundance: many; j_gene: TRBJ2-3; d_gene: .; CDR3nt: TGTGCCAGCAGTTACTCGAGGGGGGGAGGTACGCAGTATTTT; CDR3aa: CASSYSRGGGTQYF
v_gene: TRBV6-5; abundance: .; j_gene: TRBJ1-5; d_gene: TRBD1; CDR3nt: TGTGCCAGCAGTTACTCGAGGCCTGACAGGGGCAATCAGCCCCAGCATTTT; CDR3aa: CASSYSRPDRGNQPQHF
v_gene: TRBV9; abundance: .; j_gene: TRBJ2-7; d_gene: TRBD2; CDR3nt: TGTGCCAGCAGCCTCCTAGCGGGTCTGGGTTACGAGCAGTACTTC; CDR3aa: CASSLLAGLGYEQYF
v_gene: TRBV20-1; abundance: .; j_gene: TRBJ2-1; d_gene: TRBD2; CDR3nt: TGCAGTGCTAGCGGGACTAGCGGGAGTCTGATCAATGAGCAGTTCTTC; CDR3aa: CSASGTSGSLINEQFF
v_gene: TRBV5-1; abundance: .; j_gene: TRBJ1-2; d_gene: TRBD1; CDR3nt: TGCGCCAGCAGCTTGTCGACAGGGGGGGATGGCTACACCTTC; CDR3aa: CASSLSTGGDGYTF
v_gene: TRBV6-5; abundance: few; j_gene: TRBJ2-7; d_gene: TRBD1; CDR3nt: TGTGCCAGCAGTTACTTAGACAGGGTCACCTACGAGCAGTACTTC; CDR3aa: CASSYLDRVTYEQYF
v_gene: TRBV20-1; abundance: many; j_gene: TRBJ1-6; d_gene: .; CDR3nt: TGCAGTGCTAGAGATGGGAGGGGGGCGAGTTCACCCCTCCACTTT; CDR3aa: CSARDGRGASSPLHF
v_gene: TRBV3-1; abundance: few; j_gene: TRBJ2-1; d_gene: .; CDR3nt: TGTGCCAGCAGCCCCCTAGGTAGCAGCTCCTACAATGAGCAGTTCTTC; CDR3aa: CASSPLGSSSYNEQFF
v_gene: TRBV11-3; abundance: .; j_gene: TRBJ1-1; d_gene: .; CDR3nt: TGTGCCAGCAGCCCAAGCGGGGGCTTAGAAGCTTTCTTT; CDR3aa: CASSPSGGLEAFF
v_gene: TRBV20-1; abundance: many; j_gene: TRBJ2-2; d_gene: TRBD1; CDR3nt: TGCAGTGCCCGTAAGGTGGGGACAGTTGCGACCGGGGAGCTGTTTTTT; CDR3aa: CSARKVGTVATGELFF
v_gene: TRBV6-5; abundance: .; j_gene: TRBJ1-5; d_gene: .; CDR3nt: TGTGCCAGCAGTTCCACCTCCGTGGTGCAGCCCCAGCATTTT; CDR3aa: CASSSTSVVQPQHF
v_gene: TRBV12-3/TRBV12-4; abundance: .; j_gene: TRBJ2-5; d_gene: .; CDR3nt: TGTGCCAGCAGTTTAGACGGCCAAGAGACCCAGTACTTC; CDR3aa: CASSLDGQETQYF
v_gene: TRBV10-1; abundance: many; j_gene: TRBJ2-1; d_gene: TRBD2; CDR3nt: TGCGCCAGCAGTGATCCTAGCGGGAGGGCGTATGAGCAGTTCTTC; CDR3aa: CASSDPSGRAYEQFF
v_gene: TRBV6-5; abundance: many; j_gene: TRBJ2-5; d_gene: .; CDR3nt: TGTGCCAGCAGTTACTTTCTCGGGGAGACCCAGTACTTC; CDR3aa: CASSYFLGETQYF